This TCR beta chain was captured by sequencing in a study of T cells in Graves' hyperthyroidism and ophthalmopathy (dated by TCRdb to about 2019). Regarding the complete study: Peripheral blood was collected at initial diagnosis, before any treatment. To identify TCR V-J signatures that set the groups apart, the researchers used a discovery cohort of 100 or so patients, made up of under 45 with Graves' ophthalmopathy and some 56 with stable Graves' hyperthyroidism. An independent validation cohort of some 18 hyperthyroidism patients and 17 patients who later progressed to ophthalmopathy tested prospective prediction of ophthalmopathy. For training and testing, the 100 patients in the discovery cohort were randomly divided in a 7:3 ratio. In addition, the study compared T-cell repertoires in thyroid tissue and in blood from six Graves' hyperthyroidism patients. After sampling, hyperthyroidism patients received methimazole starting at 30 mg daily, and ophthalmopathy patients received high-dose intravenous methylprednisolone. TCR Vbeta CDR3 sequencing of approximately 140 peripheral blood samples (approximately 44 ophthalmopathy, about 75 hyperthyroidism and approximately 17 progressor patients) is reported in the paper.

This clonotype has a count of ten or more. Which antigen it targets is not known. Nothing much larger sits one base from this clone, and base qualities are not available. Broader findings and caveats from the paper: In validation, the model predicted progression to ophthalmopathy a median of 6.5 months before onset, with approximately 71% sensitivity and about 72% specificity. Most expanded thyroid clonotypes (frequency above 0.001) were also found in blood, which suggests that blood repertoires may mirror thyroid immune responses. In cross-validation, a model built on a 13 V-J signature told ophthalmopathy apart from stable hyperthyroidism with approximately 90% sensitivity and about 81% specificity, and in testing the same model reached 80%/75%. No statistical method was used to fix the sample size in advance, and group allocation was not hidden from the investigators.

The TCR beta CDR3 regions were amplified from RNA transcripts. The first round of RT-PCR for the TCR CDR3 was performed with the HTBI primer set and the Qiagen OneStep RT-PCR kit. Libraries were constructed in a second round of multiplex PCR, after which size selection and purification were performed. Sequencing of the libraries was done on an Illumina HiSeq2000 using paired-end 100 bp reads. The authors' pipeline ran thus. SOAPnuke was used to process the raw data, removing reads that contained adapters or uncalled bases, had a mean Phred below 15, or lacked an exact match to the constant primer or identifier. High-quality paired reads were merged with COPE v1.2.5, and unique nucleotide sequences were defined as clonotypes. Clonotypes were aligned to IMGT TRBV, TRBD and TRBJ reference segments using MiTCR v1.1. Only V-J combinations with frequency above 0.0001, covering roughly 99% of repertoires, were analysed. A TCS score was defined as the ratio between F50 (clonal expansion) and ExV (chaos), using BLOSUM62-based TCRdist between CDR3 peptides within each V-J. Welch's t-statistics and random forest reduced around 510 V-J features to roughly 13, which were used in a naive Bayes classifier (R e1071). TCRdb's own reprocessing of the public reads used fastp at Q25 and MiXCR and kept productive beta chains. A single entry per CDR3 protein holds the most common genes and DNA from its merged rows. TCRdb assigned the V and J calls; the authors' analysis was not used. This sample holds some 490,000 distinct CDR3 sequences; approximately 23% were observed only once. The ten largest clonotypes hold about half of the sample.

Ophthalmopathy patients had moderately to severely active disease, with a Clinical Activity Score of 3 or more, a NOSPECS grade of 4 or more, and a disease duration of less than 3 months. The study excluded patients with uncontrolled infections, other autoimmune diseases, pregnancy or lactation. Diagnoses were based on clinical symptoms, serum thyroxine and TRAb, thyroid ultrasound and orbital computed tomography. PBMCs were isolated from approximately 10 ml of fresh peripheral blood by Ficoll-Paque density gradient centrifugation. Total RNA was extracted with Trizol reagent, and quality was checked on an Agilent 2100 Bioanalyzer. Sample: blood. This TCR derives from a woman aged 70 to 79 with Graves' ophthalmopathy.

The DNA sequence is TGTGCCAGCAGTTTAAGGCCCGAGGGTCGGTGGTACTTC. Its product reads: CASSLRPEGRWYF. In this chain, TRBV28 is recombined with TRBJ2-7, and perhaps TRBD2 as D gene, on 5 matching bases. The CDR3 holds 13 amino acids from the cysteine to the phenylalanine. CDR3 DNA is the only sequence kept; it has 39 bases, read in frame from the first base. V is cut by 2 bases and J by 12 bases, and the space between the germline ends is 17 bases. From the germline V gene, CDR1 is MDHEN and CDR2 is SYDVKM.